One sample yielded the 30 T cell receptor beta chains listed below, sequenced in a study of T cell changes during pregnancy in multiple sclerosis. Clones were sequenced by immunoSEQ multiplex PCR, and TCRdb holds only the in-frame ones, with some missing. The sample has roughly 70,000 clones; around 92% are singletons. The source was peripheral blood, collected before pregnancy. The receptors here all came from a female donor with multiple sclerosis, enrolled in a pregnancy study.

V is TRBV6-4 and J is TRBJ2-3; D is perhaps TRBD2 (5 bases). This CDR3 contains 14 residues. Looked up from germline, CDR1 is MRHNA and CDR2 is SNTAGT. Trimming shortened V by 3 bases and J by 6 bases, and 13 bases separated the two germline ends. The CDR3, as DNA: TGTGCCAGCAGTGAAGAGGGAGAGGGTGATACGCAGTATTTT. It translates to CASSEEGEGDTQYF.

Written as DNA, the CDR3 is TGTGCCAGCAGCGGGGATTCATACAGGGGGCTTCGGGGTGGCTACACCTTC. This translates into CASSGDSYRGLRGGYTF. This chain connects TRBV9 to TRBJ1-2; 9 bases map to TRBD1. Germline lookup yields CDR1 SGDLS and CDR2 YYNGEE. This CDR3 has 17 residues. J lost 7 bases, V lost 3 bases, and 16 bases had no gene match.

The chain recombines TRBV7-9 with TRBJ2-6; D is possibly TRBD1 (7 bases). Per germline, CDR1 SEHNR and CDR2 FQNEAQ (reference sequence). Trimming pared 4 bases from V and 0 bases from J, leaving 16 bases between. This CDR3 has 18 residues. CDR3 sequence reads: CASSSPTGTYSGANVLTF. The CDR3 bases are TGTGCCAGCAGCTCTCCGACAGGGACTTACTCTGGGGCCAACGTCCTGACTTTC.

The V and J genes are TRBV7-2 and TRBJ2-7; TRBD2 matches 12 bases. With 3 bases clipped from V and 6 bases from J, the junction kept 3 bases outside the gene matches. The CDR3 contains 14 residues. Per the germline V gene, CDR1 is SGHTA and CDR2 is FQGNSA. The CDR3 reads CASSFELAGGEQYF. The CDR3 nucleotides read TGTGCCAGCAGCTTCGAACTAGCGGGAGGCGAGCAGTACTTC.

The V gene is TRBV5-1, the J gene TRBJ2-2, with 10 bases lining up with TRBD1. With V trimmed by 4 bases and J by 5 bases, 11 bases remained unmatched. Germline V gene sequence: CDR1 SGHRS, CDR2 YFSETQ. This CDR3 contains 17 residues. This chain's CDR3 is CASSPQPPGQGTGELFF. CDR3 coding DNA: TGCGCCAGCAGCCCTCAGCCCCCGGGACAGGGGACCGGGGAGCTGTTTTTT.

J is TRBJ2-7 and V is TRBV5-6; 7 positions agree with TRBD2. Germline CDR1 and CDR2: SGHDT and YYEEEE. V dropped 1 base and J dropped 0; count of bases not matched to a gene: 4. The CDR3 is 15 residues long. The CDR3: CASSLYGDYSYEQYF. In DNA form, the CDR3 reads TGTGCCAGCAGCTTGTATGGGGACTACTCCTACGAGCAGTACTTC.

The rearrangement joins TRBV4-3 to TRBJ2-1; no firm D call. The V gene's germline CDR1 is LGHNA and CDR2 YSLEER. The V end was cut by 1 base, the J end by 0 bases, with 7 bases between. The CDR3 runs to 15 residues. DNA of the CDR3: TGCGCCAGCAGCCAAGTCGGTAGCTCCTACAATGAGCAGTTCTTC. Its translation: CASSQVGSSYNEQFF.

This chain links TRBV28 with TRBJ1-2; 8 nucleotides match TRBD1. The CDR3 is 14 residues long. CDR1 is MDHEN and CDR2 is SYDVKM in the germline V gene. V was clipped by 6 bases and J by 4 bases; unmatched bases: 7. CDR3 DNA sequence: TGTGCCAGCAGCTTGGACAGGGTCGTCTATGGCTACACCTTC. Amino acids: CASSLDRVVYGYTF.

V usage is TRBV9 and J usage is TRBJ1-1, with TRBD1 identical over 7 bases. CDR3 length: 14 amino acids. Germline-derived CDR1 and CDR2 are SGDLS and YYNGEE. Trimming at V came to 6 bases and at J to 4 bases, leaving 9 bases not matched to a gene. In DNA, the CDR3 is TGTGCCAGCACTTTGGGGTCAGGGGGCACTGAAGCTTTCTTT. Protein: CASTLGSGGTEAFF. Full variable domain (rest looked up from reference TRBV9 and TRBJ1-1): DSGVTQTPKHLITATGQRVTLRCSPRSGDLSVYWYQQSLDQGLQFLIQYYNGEERAKGNILERFSAQQFPDLHSELNLSSLELGDSALYFCASTLGSGGTEAFFGQGTRLTVV.

The CDR3 DNA sequence: TGTGCCAGTAGTATGGATGACTACTCTGGGGCCAACGTCCTGACTTTC. As protein: CASSMDDYSGANVLTF. This sequence joins TRBV19 and TRBJ2-6, with a possible D match to TRBD2 (5 bases). The CDR3 extends over 16 amino acids. V was trimmed by 3 bases and J by 0 bases, leaving 9 bases between them. Germline V gene lookup returns CDR1 LNHDA and CDR2 SQIVND (reference sequence).

The rearrangement links TRBV6-5 to TRBJ2-1, with 12 bases lining up with TRBD2. Germline V gene data show CDR1 as MNHEY and CDR2 as SVGAGI. The CDR3 contains 15 residues. The J segment lost 5 bases and the V segment lost 5 bases, leaving 4 bases of the junction unmatched. CDR3 nucleotide sequence: TGTGCCAGCAGTCGGACTAGCGGGATCGACAATGAGCAGTTCTTC. The encoded protein is CASSRTSGIDNEQFF.

The CDR3 region has the DNA TGTGCCTGGAGTGTGGACAGAGTTAATAATTCACCCCTCCACTTT. Protein sequence: CAWSVDRVNNSPLHF. The chain has TRBV30 and TRBJ1-6; D possibly corresponds to TRBD1 (6 bases). With 0 bases removed from V and 5 bases from J, the gap between germline ends came to 11 bases. The CDR3 has 15 residues. CDR1 is GTSNPN, CDR2 SVGIG, per germline (reference sequence).

The V call is TRBV7-2, the J call TRBJ2-3; a possible D gene is TRBD1 (6 bases). CDR1 and CDR2 from the germline V gene are SGHTA and FQGNSA. V was clipped by 5 bases and J by 2 bases, with 14 bases between them. The CDR3 totals 15 residues. The CDR3 coding sequence is TGTGCCAGCAGCATAACCGGGACACTCACAGATACGCAGTATTTT. Protein product: CASSITGTLTDTQYF.

The rearrangement links TRBV18 to TRBJ1-2; 9 nucleotides match TRBD1. The CDR3 has 18 amino acids. Unmatched junction bases numbered 21, after V lost 6 bases and J lost 7 bases. Germline V lookup: CDR1 KGHSH, CDR2 LQKENI. CDR3 sequence (DNA): TGTGCCAGCTCCGTATCCATGGGTGGAATACAGGGGGCAGCTGGCTACACCTTC. Encoded protein: CASSVSMGGIQGAAGYTF.

The rearrangement uses TRBV19 and TRBJ1-2; 7 bases match TRBD1. The germline V gene encodes CDR1 LNHDA and CDR2 SQIVND (reference sequence). There are 15 residues in the CDR3. With 7 bases clipped from V and 8 bases from J, the junction kept 16 bases outside the gene matches. The CDR3 reads CASIENDRVIEGYTF. The CDR3 DNA is TGTGCCAGTATAGAAAACGACAGGGTAATAGAGGGCTACACCTTC.

The V and J genes are TRBV9 and TRBJ1-1, with 10 nucleotides matching TRBD1. After removal of 4 bases from V and 0 bases from J, the junction contained 15 bases not matched to a gene. The germline V gene encodes CDR1 SGDLS and CDR2 YYNGEE. The CDR3 has 19 amino acids. The DNA for the CDR3 is TGTGCCAGCAGCTGGGGAGTTGGACAGGGGGGGATCTTGAACACTGAAGCTTTCTTT. Translated: CASSWGVGQGGILNTEAFF.

This chain joins TRBV6-6 and TRBJ2-1; D might be TRBD1 (6 bases). This CDR3 comprises 16 residues. CDR1 and CDR2 from the germline V gene are MNHNY and SVGAGI (reference sequence). The ends were cut back, 0 bases at V and 6 bases at J, with 15 bases in the middle. CDR3 loop: CASSYSTGEFVNEQFF. In nucleotides, the CDR3 is TGTGCCAGCAGTTACTCGACAGGAGAATTCGTCAATGAGCAGTTCTTC.

J is TRBJ1-6 and V is TRBV6-5; tentatively, D is TRBD1 (5 bases). Germline V gene lookup returns CDR1 MNHEY and CDR2 SVGAGI. This CDR3 region has 14 residues. V lost 0 bases, J lost 7 bases, and 7 bases lay in between. The CDR3 coding sequence is TGTGCCAGCAGTTACTCGACAGCAAATTCACCCCTCCACTTT. Its translation is CASSYSTANSPLHF.

This clone was seen just once. This chain links TRBV19 with TRBJ1-5, with 7 bases fitting TRBD1. V was pared by 5 bases and J by 6 bases, with 10 bases of the junction left unmatched. Germline CDR1 reads LNHDA; CDR2 reads SQIVND (reference sequence). This CDR3 region has 15 residues. CDR3 loop: CASSVGGGIGQPQHF. DNA for the CDR3: TGTGCCAGTAGTGTCGGAGGGGGCATTGGTCAGCCCCAGCATTTT.

The chain links TRBV5-1 to TRBJ2-7, with D possibly matching TRBD1 (6 bases). The germline CDR1 and CDR2 sequences are SGHRS and YFSETQ. V lost 5 bases and J lost 3, with 12 bases in between. This CDR3 comprises 13 residues. CDR3 region: CASSQGLNYEQYF. The CDR3 bases are TGCGCCAGCAGTCAGGGGCTTAACTACGAGCAGTACTTC.

The V call is TRBV6-1, the J call TRBJ2-3; TRBD1 is a possible D gene (6 bases). This CDR3 has 16 amino acids. Trimming took 4 bases from V and 1 from J, leaving 15 bases between them. CDR1 MNHNS and CDR2 SASEGT come from the germline V gene. The CDR3 spells CASSVSGAWGTDTQYF. The CDR3 DNA reads as TGTGCCAGCAGTGTTTCAGGGGCGTGGGGCACAGATACGCAGTATTTT.

The chain employs TRBV18 and TRBJ1-1, with no clear D. Germline CDR1 KGHSH, CDR2 LQKENI. CDR3 size: 14 residues. The V gene lost 1 base and the J gene lost 1 base, with 7 bases spanning the gap. The DNA for the CDR3 is TGTGCCAGCTCACCACAAGCTGAGAACACTGAAGCTTTCTTT. This translates into CASSPQAENTEAFF. Variable domain in full (rest from reference TRBV18 and TRBJ1-1): NAGVMQNPRHLVRRRGQEARLRCSPMKGHSHVYWYRQLPEEGLKFMVYLQKENIIDESGMPKERFSAEFPKEGPSILRIQQVVRGDSAAYFCASSPQAENTEAFFGQGTRLTVV.

V gene TRBV7-9 combines with J gene TRBJ2-5, with D perhaps matching TRBD2 (5 bases). The germline CDR1 and CDR2 sequences are SEHNR and FQNEAQ (reference sequence). This CDR3 contains 16 residues. V dropped 4 bases and J dropped 2 bases, with 17 bases sitting between them. CDR3 bases: TGTGCCAGCAGCTCCCTGGACTGGCACGTACAAGAGACCCAGTACTTC. Its protein is CASSSLDWHVQETQYF.

The chain recombines TRBV9 with TRBJ2-7, with 7 bases fitting TRBD2. Germline CDR1 SGDLS, CDR2 YYNGEE. Trimming removed 4 bases from V and 6 bases from J; junction bases left unmatched: 10. The CDR3 loop spans 14 amino acids. This chain's CDR3 is CASSPRGEQGEQYF. CDR3 bases: TGTGCCAGCAGCCCCCGGGGGGAGCAGGGCGAGCAGTACTTC.

J is TRBJ2-2 and V is TRBV7-3; 13 bases align to TRBD2. Losses at the gene ends were 4 bases for V and 5 bases for J; bases not matched to a gene: 7. Germline-derived CDR1 and CDR2 are SGHTA and FQGTGA. This CDR3 has 17 amino acids. CDR3 amino acids: CASSSTGLAGVTGELFF. CDR3 sequence (DNA): TGTGCCAGCAGCTCGACAGGACTAGCGGGAGTTACCGGGGAGCTGTTTTTT. The entire variable domain, with the rest obtained from reference TRBV7-3 and TRBJ2-2, is as follows: GAGVSQTPSNKVTEKGKYVELRCDPISGHTALYWYRQSLGQGPEFLIYFQGTGAADDSGLPNDRFFAVRPEGSVSTLKIQRTERGDSAVYLCASSSTGLAGVTGELFFGEGSRLTVL.

The V gene is TRBV6-5, the J gene TRBJ2-1; 10 nucleotides match TRBD1. CDR3 length: 16 amino acids. With V trimmed by 0 bases and J by 7 bases, 6 bases remained unmatched. The germline gives CDR1 MNHEY, CDR2 SVGAGI. CDR3 DNA sequence: TGTGCCAGCAGTTACTCGGGGGGACAGGGGATGAATGAGCAGTTCTTC. It specifies CASSYSGGQGMNEQFF.

The chain carries TRBV7-3 and TRBJ2-7; possibly TRBD2 for D (5 bases). The CDR3 is 15 residues long. Germline V gene sequence: CDR1 SGHTA, CDR2 FQGTGA. Trimming shortened V by 3 bases and J by 6 bases, and 18 bases separated the two germline ends. The DNA for the CDR3 is TGTGCCAGCAGCTTTTTCCTGCTAGCCCCTTCCGAGCAGTACTTC. Its protein is CASSFFLLAPSEQYF. Looking up the rest from reference TRBV7-3 and TRBJ2-7 gives the full variable domain: GAGVSQTPSNKVTEKGKYVELRCDPISGHTALYWYRQSLGQGPEFLIYFQGTGAADDSGLPNDRFFAVRPEGSVSTLKIQRTERGDSAVYLCASSFFLLAPSEQYFGPGTRLTVT.

This clone was counted a single time. The CDR3 DNA reads TGTGCCAGCAGCCCGGCCGGGGGGCTCCCCTACGAGCAGTACTTC. This translates into CASSPAGGLPYEQYF. The rearrangement joins TRBV2 to TRBJ2-7, with D possibly TRBD2 on 7 matching bases. Trimming took off 6 bases at V and 2 bases at J, with 17 bases between the two ends. This CDR3 comprises 15 residues. Germline V gene sequence: CDR1 SNHLY, CDR2 FYNNEI.

The J gene is TRBJ2-2, the V gene TRBV19; TRBD2 aligns across 7 bases. The CDR3 covers 15 residues. V trimming: 5 bases; J trimming: 1 base; junction bases outside the gene matches: 4. The V gene's germline CDR1 is LNHDA and CDR2 SQIVND (reference sequence). The CDR3 sequence is CASSGGRGNTGELFF. The CDR3 DNA reads TGTGCCAGTAGTGGCGGGAGAGGGAACACCGGGGAGCTGTTTTTT.

The chain recombines TRBV6-1 with TRBJ2-5; maybe TRBD1 (6 bases). The CDR3 length is 14 residues. CDR1 is MNHNS, CDR2 SASEGT, per germline. Trimming cost V 1 base and J 8 bases, with 14 bases left between them. For the CDR3, the DNA is TGTGCCAGCAGTGAAGACGGGACAAGTTCTACCCAGTACTTC. It codes for CASSEDGTSSTQYF.